This T cell receptor beta chain was captured by sequencing in a study of blood T cell repertoires in COVID-19. Authors' processing steps: Scientists estimated how many nucleated cells there were by amplifying reference gene primers. The assay was immunoSEQ multiplex PCR, and TCRdb's table has in-frame clones only and misses some. V and J calls and clone size are those listed in that table; D and trimming were worked out from the DNA. The sample contains some 450,000 clones, 70% to 90% of which appear only once. In this sample, this clone turned up once. Enrolment of Seattle patients took place during active infection, and they were followed longitudinally. Germline V gives CDR1 SGHDT, CDR2 YYEEEE. Germline trimming cut 3 bases from V and 3 bases from J; bases unmatched to any gene: 4. This CDR3 comprises 14 residues.

Material for sequencing was peripheral blood. V is TRBV5-6 and J is TRBJ1-1, with 8 bases matching TRBD1. This sequence was found in a man between 18 and 35 years old with COVID-19, enrolled during active disease. This CDR3 reads CASSSWTGYTEAFF. In DNA, the CDR3 is TGTGCCAGCAGCTCCTGGACAGGGTACACTGAAGCTTTCTTT.